This TCR beta chain was captured by sequencing in a study of HIV-infected patients and healthy controls. Alpha and beta constant-region primers primed reverse transcription of around 500 ng RNA. Separate chain-specific third strand synthesis with multiplexing indices produced the alpha and beta libraries. TCRdb re-called the 5' RACE reads through MiXCR, storing one row per CDR3 protein. Here the sample spans some 17,000 distinct CDR3 sequences, roughly 9.1% being singletons. Germline V CDR1 and CDR2: SGHVS, FQNEAQ. The V segment lost 1 base and the J segment 11 bases; nucleotides outside the gene matches: 14. This CDR3 spans 16 amino acids. No cell fractionation was done, so the repertoire covers all unsorted peripheral blood T cells. This clonotype was recorded at least ten times.

The gene calls are TRBV7-8 and TRBJ2-4; 7 bases line up with TRBD2. The TCR sequence derives from an adult in good health. Sequenced input: blood. The CDR3 is CASSLDSSIAGRLQYF. In DNA, the CDR3 is TGTGCCAGCAGCTTAGATTCGTCGATAGCGGGCCGTCTTCAGTACTTC.